Here is one T cell receptor beta chain with its context. Repertoires were generated with immunoSEQ multiplex PCR, while TCRdb's copy carries only in-frame clones and drops some. The profile shows 50,000 or so clones, about 68% of them singletons. The data were obtained in a study of PD-L1 blockade in urothelial cancer. Across the whole study: Patients previously received 0 to 3 chemotherapy regimens.

The CDR3 contains 15 residues. The V gene lost 0 bases and the J gene lost 1 base, with 6 bases spanning the gap. CDR1 and CDR2 from the germline V gene are LGHNA and YNFKEQ. Time point defined: pretreatment peripheral blood. Patient sample counts ranged from 1 to 8, pretreatment and on-treatment. The J gene is TRBJ2-2, the V gene TRBV4-2; tentatively, D is TRBD2 (5 bases). The sequence came from a man in his 70s with urothelial cancer. Material: PBMCs, obtained around atezolizumab (anti-PD-L1) treatment. The CDR3 region has the DNA TGTGCCAGCAGCCAAGACCGGGAGAACACCGGGGAGCTGTTTTTT. It specifies CASSQDRENTGELFF.